This T cell receptor (beta chain) comes out of a study of regulatory T cells in long-lasting Graves disease. Study findings and constraints: Blood alone, not thyroid tissue, was studied.

Trimming shortened V by 6 bases and J by 8 bases, and 16 bases separated the two germline ends. The germline V gene encodes CDR1 SGHAT and CDR2 FQNNGV. The CDR3 is 13 amino acids. Time point reported: newly diagnosed GD, antithyroid drugs for less than 3 months. PBMC-extracted RNA yielded the TCR library. Only a few counts were recorded for this clonotype. Its target is unknown. For TCR beta, libraries came from iRepertoire HTBI primers and Arm-PCR of CDR3 regions. TCRdb analysed the multiplex PCR reads with MiXCR anew, one entry per CDR3 protein. Altogether 400,000 to 500,000 distinct CDR3 sequences are present, about a sixth being singletons, with the ten largest covering 20% to 25%. These data also formed part of another study, on T cells in Graves' hyperthyroidism and ophthalmopathy. That source reports: Ophthalmopathy cases were set apart from stable hyperthyroidism by a 13 V-J model.

This specimen was peripheral blood mononuclear cells (PBMCs), taken at new diagnosis, from a patient treated with antithyroid drugs. The chain links TRBV11-2 to TRBJ1-2, with D possibly matching TRBD1 (6 bases). This receptor was identified in a woman younger than 35 with Graves disease. The CDR3 spells CASSRRGARGYTF. CDR3 sequence (DNA): TGTGCCAGCAGTCGAAGGGGGGCAAGGGGCTACACCTTC.